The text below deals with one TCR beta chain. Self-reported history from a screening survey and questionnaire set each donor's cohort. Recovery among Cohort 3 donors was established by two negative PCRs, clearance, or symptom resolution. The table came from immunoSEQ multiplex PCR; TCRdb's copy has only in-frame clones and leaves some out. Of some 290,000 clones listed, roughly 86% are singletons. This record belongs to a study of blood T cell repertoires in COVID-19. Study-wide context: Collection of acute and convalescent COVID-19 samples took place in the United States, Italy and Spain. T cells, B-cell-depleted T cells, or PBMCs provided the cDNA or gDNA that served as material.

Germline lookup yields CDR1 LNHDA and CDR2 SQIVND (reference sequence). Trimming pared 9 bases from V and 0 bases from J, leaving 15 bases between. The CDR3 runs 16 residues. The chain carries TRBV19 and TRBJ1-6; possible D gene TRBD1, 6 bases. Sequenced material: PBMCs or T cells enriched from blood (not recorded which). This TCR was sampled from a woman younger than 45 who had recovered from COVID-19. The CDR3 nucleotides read TGTGCCAGCCTCCCCTCAGGGGCCTCCTATAATTCACCCCTCCACTTT. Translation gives CASLPSGASYNSPLHF.